Below, 14 T cell receptor beta chains from the same sample are listed, as sequenced in a study of CD8 T cells in ankylosing spondylitis. TCRdb ran MiXCR on the 5' RACE reads and lists one entry per CDR3 protein. The table shows more than 500,000 distinct CDR3 sequences, with over 4% occurring only once. The antigens of these receptors remain unknown. Whole-study findings and limits: What seemed typical of ankylosing spondylitis blood was a TCR beta motif built from about eight highly homologous variants.

The sequenced material came from blood, either unsorted or a sorted T cell fraction (not recorded which). The receptors were gathered from a male donor with ankylosing spondylitis.

This clonotype is a singleton in its sample. The J gene is TRBJ2-1, the V gene TRBV2; no definite D call. The germline CDR1 and CDR2 sequences are SNHLY and FYNNEI. CDR3 length: 15 residues. The V and J ends lost 6 bases and 2 bases respectively, with 14 bases between them. The CDR3 nucleotides read TGTGCCAGCAGCGAACTACGATCAACCTACAATGAGCAGTTCTTC. It translates to CASSELRSTYNEQFF.

At least ten counts were recorded for this clonotype. The chain has TRBV10-3 and TRBJ1-3; D call uncertain. V was cut by 3 bases and J by 2 bases, with 14 bases left in between. The CDR3 contains 16 residues. Germline V lookup: CDR1 ENHRY, CDR2 SYGVKD. CDR3 bases: TGTGCCATCAGTGAAGGTGGCATGAGGACTGGAAACACCATATATTTT. It yields the protein CAISEGGMRTGNTIYF.

This chain links TRBV15 with TRBJ1-1; D is undetermined. This CDR3 contains 13 residues. Deletions cut 5 bases from V and 1 base from J, with 8 bases between. Germline-derived CDR1 and CDR2 are LNHNV and YYDKDF (reference sequence). CDR3 residues: CATSRKGNTEAFF. The CDR3 bases are TGTGCCACCAGCCGGAAGGGGAACACTGAAGCTTTCTTT. The full variable domain, rest sourced from reference TRBV15 and TRBJ1-1, is DAMVIQNPRYQVTQFGKPVTLSCSQTLNHNVMYWYQQKSSQAPKLLFHYYDKDFNNEADTPDNFQSRRPNTSFCFLDIRSPGLGDTAMYLCATSRKGNTEAFFGQGTRLTVV.

A word on this clonotype: A single base separates this from a much larger clone, so it may be a read error. The chain has TRBV29-1 and TRBJ1-4; D unresolved. The CDR3 covers 15 residues. The germline V gene encodes CDR1 SQVTM and CDR2 ANQGSEA. V was shortened by 0 bases and J by 1 base, with 9 bases between the two germline ends. The chain's CDR3 is CSVEEIRGTNEKLFF. The CDR3 coding sequence is TGCAGCGTTGAAGAGATAAGAGGAACTAATGAAAAACTGTTTTTT.

There are many counts of this clonotype. The chain employs TRBV20-1 and TRBJ1-6, with TRBD1 identical over 10 bases. The CDR3 extends over 18 amino acids. Germline V gives CDR1 DFQATT, CDR2 SNEGSKA (reference sequence). Germline trimming cut 0 bases from V and 0 bases from J; bases unmatched to any gene: 5. CDR3 nucleotides: TGCAGTGCTAGAGACCGGGACAGGGGAAGCTCCTATAATTCACCCCTCCACTTT. This encodes CSARDRDRGSSYNSPLHF.

This clonotype was counted ten times or more. The V and J genes are TRBV5-8 and TRBJ2-1, with D tentatively TRBD1 (5 bases). This CDR3 has 15 amino acids. The V end lost 0 bases, the J end lost 0 bases, and 7 bases lay between the germline ends. Germline CDR1 and CDR2: SGHTS and YDEGEE. This CDR3 reads CASSLDRSSYNEQFF. Written as DNA, the CDR3 is TGTGCCAGCAGCTTGGACAGGAGCTCCTACAATGAGCAGTTCTTC.

This clonotype showed up many times. The chain recombines TRBV24-1 with TRBJ2-5; perhaps TRBD2 as D (6 bases). CDR3 size: 18 residues. V lost 3 bases and J lost 0, with 19 bases in between. From germline, CDR1 is KGHDR and CDR2 SFDVKD. The CDR3 DNA reads TGTGCCACCAGTGATCCCGGCGGACTATTAAGGGACCAAGAGACCCAGTACTTC. Translating gives CATSDPGGLLRDQETQYF.

This clonotype appeared many times. The gene calls are TRBV4-2 and TRBJ2-7; 9 bases are a match to TRBD1. This CDR3 is 15 amino acids long. Germline V gene data show CDR1 as LGHNA and CDR2 as YNFKEQ. Losses at the gene ends were 2 bases for V and 2 bases for J; bases not matched to a gene: 4. Written as DNA, the CDR3 is TGTGCCAGCAGCCAACAGACAGGGGGGACCTACGAGCAGTACTTC. This codes for CASSQQTGGTYEQYF.

This clonotype was picked up many times. The chain has TRBV7-9 and TRBJ2-7; no clear D. The V end was cut by 6 bases, the J end by 1 base, with 10 bases between. CDR3 length: 13 amino acids. From germline, CDR1 is SEHNR and CDR2 FQNEAQ (reference sequence). The CDR3 bases are TGTGCCAGCAGTTACCGGCCTTCCTACGAGCAGTACTTC. This translates into CASSYRPSYEQYF.

This clonotype was found many times. The chain couples TRBV7-6 to TRBJ1-4; D gene ambiguous. CDR1 is SGHVS, CDR2 FNYEAQ, per germline. Trimming stripped 2 bases from V and 12 bases from J, with 16 bases between. The length of the CDR3 is 14 residues. The CDR3 here is CASSLRAGFRQLFF. The CDR3 DNA follows: TGTGCCAGCAGCTTACGGGCCGGATTCCGCCAACTGTTTTTT.

This clonotype was detected many times. The chain combines TRBV7-9 with TRBJ2-7, with a tentative D call TRBD2 (5 bases). The V gene lost 2 bases and the J gene lost 8 bases, with 13 bases spanning the gap. CDR1 is SEHNR, CDR2 FQNEAQ, per germline (reference sequence). The CDR3 loop spans 13 amino acids. CDR3 protein: CASSLSRDKKQYF. CDR3 in DNA: TGTGCCAGCAGCTTAAGCCGGGATAAGAAGCAGTACTTC.

Remarks on this clonotype: This sequence may be a read error, since a much larger clone differs from it by one base. V and J are TRBV20-1 and TRBJ2-1; TRBD1 might be the D (6 bases). V was shortened by 2 bases and J by 12 bases, with 11 bases between the two germline ends. CDR1 DFQATT and CDR2 SNEGSKA come from the germline V gene (reference sequence). The CDR3 loop spans 11 amino acids. Here the CDR3 DNA reads TGCAGTGCTAGATACAGGGTTTCGCAGTTCTTC. Its protein is CSARYRVSQFF.

Ten or more counts support this clonotype. This chain joins TRBV5-1 and TRBJ1-2; no definite D call. The V end was cut by 0 bases, the J end by 5 bases, with 8 bases between. The CDR3 runs 13 residues. Germline V CDR1 and CDR2: SGHRS, YFSETQ. In nucleotides, the CDR3 is TGCGCCAGCAGCTTGGAGTCCGAGTATGGCTACACCTTC. Translating it yields CASSLESEYGYTF. Looking up the rest from reference TRBV5-1 and TRBJ1-2 gives the full variable domain: KAGVTQTPRYLIKTRGQQVTLSCSPISGHRSVSWYQQTPGQGLQFLFEYFSETQRNKGNFPGRFSGRQFSNSRSEMNVSTLELGDSALYLCASSLESEYGYTFGSGTRLTVV.

As regards this clonotype: This could be a read error, since a much larger clone is one nucleotide away. The chain links TRBV11-2 to TRBJ2-2; 13 bases are a match to TRBD2. J lost 7 bases, V lost 0 bases, and 8 bases had no gene match. Germline loops: CDR1 SGHAT, CDR2 FQNNGV. The CDR3 length is 18 residues. The CDR3 is CASSLDGLAGAGIGELFF. The CDR3 DNA reads as TGTGCCAGCAGCTTAGATGGACTAGCGGGGGCCGGGATCGGGGAGCTGTTTTTT. Looking up the rest from reference TRBV11-2 and TRBJ2-2 gives the full variable domain: EAGVAQSPRYKIIEKRQSVAFWCNPISGHATLYWYQQILGQGPKLLIQFQNNGVVDDSQLPKDRFSAERLKGVDSTLKIQPAKLEDSAVYLCASSLDGLAGAGIGELFFGEGSRLTVL.